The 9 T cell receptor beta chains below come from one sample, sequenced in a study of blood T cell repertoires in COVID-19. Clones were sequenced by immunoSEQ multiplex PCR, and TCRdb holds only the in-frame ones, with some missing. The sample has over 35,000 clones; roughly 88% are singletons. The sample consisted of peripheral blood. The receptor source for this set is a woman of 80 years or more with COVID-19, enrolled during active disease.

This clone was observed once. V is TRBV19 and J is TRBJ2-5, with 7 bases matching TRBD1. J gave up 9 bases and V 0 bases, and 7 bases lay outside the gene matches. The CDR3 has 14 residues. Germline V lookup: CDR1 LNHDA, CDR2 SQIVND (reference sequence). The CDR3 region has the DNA TGTGCCAGTAGTATAGATCGTGGGACAGTGGCCCAGTACTTC. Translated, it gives CASSIDRGTVAQYF.

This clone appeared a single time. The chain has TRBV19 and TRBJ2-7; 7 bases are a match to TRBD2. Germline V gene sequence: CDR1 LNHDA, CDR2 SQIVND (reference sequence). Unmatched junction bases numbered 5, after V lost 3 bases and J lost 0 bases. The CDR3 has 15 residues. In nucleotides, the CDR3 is TGTGCCAGTAGTATGGCGGGAGCCCCCTCCTACGAGCAGTACTTC. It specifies CASSMAGAPSYEQYF.

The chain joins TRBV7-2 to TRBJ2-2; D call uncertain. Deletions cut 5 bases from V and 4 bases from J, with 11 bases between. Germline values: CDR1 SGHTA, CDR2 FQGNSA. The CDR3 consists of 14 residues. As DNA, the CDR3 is TGTGCCAGCAGCCCGAGTTTGGTCACCGGGGAGCTGTTTTTT. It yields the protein CASSPSLVTGELFF. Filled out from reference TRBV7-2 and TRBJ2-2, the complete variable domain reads GAGVSQSPSNKVTEKGKDVELRCDPISGHTALYWYRQSLGQGLEFLIYFQGNSAPDKSGLPSDRFSAERTGGSVSTLTIQRTQQEDSAVYLCASSPSLVTGELFFGEGSRLTVL.

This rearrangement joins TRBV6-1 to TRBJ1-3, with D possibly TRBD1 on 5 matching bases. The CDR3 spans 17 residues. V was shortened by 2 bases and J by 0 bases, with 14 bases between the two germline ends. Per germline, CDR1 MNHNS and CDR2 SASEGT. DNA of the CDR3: TGTGCCAGCAGTGAAAATACAGGCGGCTTCTCTGGAAACACCATATATTTT. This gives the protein CASSENTGGFSGNTIYF.

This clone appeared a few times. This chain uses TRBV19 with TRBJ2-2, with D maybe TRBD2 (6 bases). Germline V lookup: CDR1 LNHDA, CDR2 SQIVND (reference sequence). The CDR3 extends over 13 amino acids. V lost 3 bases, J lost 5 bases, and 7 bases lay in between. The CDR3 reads CASSMGGTGELFF. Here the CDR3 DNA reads TGTGCCAGTAGTATGGGGGGAACCGGGGAGCTGTTTTTT. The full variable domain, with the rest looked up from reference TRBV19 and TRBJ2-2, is DGGITQSPKYLFRKEGQNVTLSCEQNLNHDAMYWYRQDPGQGLRLIYYSQIVNDFQKGDIAEGYSVSREKKESFPLTVTSAQKNPTAFYLCASSMGGTGELFFGEGSRLTVL.

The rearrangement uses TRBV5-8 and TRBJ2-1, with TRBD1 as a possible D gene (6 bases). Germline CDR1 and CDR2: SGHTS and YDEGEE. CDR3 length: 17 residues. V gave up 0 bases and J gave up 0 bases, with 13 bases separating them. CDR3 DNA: TGTGCCAGCAGCTTGGTGGGGGCGCTCCCCTCCTACAATGAGCAGTTCTTC. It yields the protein CASSLVGALPSYNEQFF.

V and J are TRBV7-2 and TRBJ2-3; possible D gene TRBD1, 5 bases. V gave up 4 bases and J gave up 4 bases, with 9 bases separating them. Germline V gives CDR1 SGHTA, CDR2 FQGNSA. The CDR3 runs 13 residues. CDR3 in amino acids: CASSSQGADTQYF. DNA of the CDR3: TGTGCCAGCAGCTCGCAGGGTGCAGATACGCAGTATTTT.

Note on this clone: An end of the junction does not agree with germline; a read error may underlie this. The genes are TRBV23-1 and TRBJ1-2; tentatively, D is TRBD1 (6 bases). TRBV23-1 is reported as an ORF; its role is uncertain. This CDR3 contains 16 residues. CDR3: CASNPPPWGGPDGYIF. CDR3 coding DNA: TGCGCCAGCAACCCCCCGCCATGGGGGGGCCCAGATGGCTACATCTTC.

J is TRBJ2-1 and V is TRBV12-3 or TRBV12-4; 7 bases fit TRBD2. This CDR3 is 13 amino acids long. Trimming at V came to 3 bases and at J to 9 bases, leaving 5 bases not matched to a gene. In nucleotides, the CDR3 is TGTGCCAGCAGTTTTGTTAGGGAGGGTGAGCAGTTCTTC. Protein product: CASSFVREGEQFF.